The rows below give T cell receptor beta chains drawn from one sample of a study of blood T cell repertoires in COVID-19. Measured with immunoSEQ multiplex PCR; TCRdb has only the in-frame clones, and not every one. The sample lists roughly 80,000 clones, around 90% occurring once. The material sequenced was peripheral blood. The receptors were gathered from a woman of 80 years or more with acute or convalescent COVID-19. The conserved cysteine and the conserved F or W are not part of the CDR3 here. The order of the fields is J gene, V gene, CDR3 protein.

j_call: TRBJ1-4
v_call: TRBV5-4
cdr3_aa: ASSVQQGGNEKLF

j_call: TRBJ2-1
v_call: TRBV10-3
cdr3_aa: AISESLAGGNNEQF

j_call: TRBJ2-3
v_call: TRBV3-1/TRBV3-2
cdr3_aa: ASSQPAGGPTDTQY

j_call: TRBJ2-1
v_call: TRBV6-5
cdr3_aa: ASTIPGLAGGRQF

j_call: TRBJ1-1
v_call: TRBV24-1
cdr3_aa: ATSDWAGEAF

j_call: TRBJ2-7
v_call: TRBV30
cdr3_aa: AWTQGLAGVYEQY

j_call: TRBJ2-5
v_call: TRBV4-2
cdr3_aa: ASSNLEETQY

j_call: TRBJ2-1
v_call: TRBV24-1
cdr3_aa: ATSSGTSSSDEQF

j_call: TRBJ2-7
v_call: TRBV7-2
cdr3_aa: ASSSLTSSYEQY

j_call: TRBJ1-1
v_call: TRBV7-2
cdr3_aa: ASSLAFGTGGLGAF

j_call: TRBJ2-1
v_call: TRBV30
cdr3_aa: AWSERNEQF

j_call: TRBJ1-2
v_call: TRBV21-1
cdr3_aa: AGAGVVGYGYT

j_call: TRBJ1-2
v_call: TRBV15
cdr3_aa: ATSRPTTVGYT

j_call: TRBJ1-4
v_call: TRBV10-3
cdr3_aa: AISESGGRRNEKLF

j_call: TRBJ2-1
v_call: TRBV12-3/TRBV12-4
cdr3_aa: ASILWGHDEQF

j_call: TRBJ1-2
v_call: TRBV27
cdr3_aa: ASGSGGSYGYT

j_call: TRBJ1-1
v_call: TRBV6-5
cdr3_aa: ASSRTGGINTEAF

j_call: TRBJ1-6
v_call: TRBV6-5
cdr3_aa: ASSYGSLFNSPLH

j_call: TRBJ1-2
v_call: TRBV3-1/TRBV3-2
cdr3_aa: ASSQESGYGYT

j_call: TRBJ2-7
v_call: TRBV5-1
cdr3_aa: ASSLAPGTGAYEQY